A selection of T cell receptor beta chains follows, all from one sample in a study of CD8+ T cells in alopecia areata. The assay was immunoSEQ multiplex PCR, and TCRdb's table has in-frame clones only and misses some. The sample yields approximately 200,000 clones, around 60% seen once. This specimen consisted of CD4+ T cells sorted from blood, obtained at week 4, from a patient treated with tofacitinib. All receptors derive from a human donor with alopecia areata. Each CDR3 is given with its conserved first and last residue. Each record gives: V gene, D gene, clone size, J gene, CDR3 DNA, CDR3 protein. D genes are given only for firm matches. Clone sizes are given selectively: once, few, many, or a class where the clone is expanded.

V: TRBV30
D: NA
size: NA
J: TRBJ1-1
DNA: TGTGCCTGGAGTAGACATTCGAACACTGAAGCTTTCTTT
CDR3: CAWSRHSNTEAFF

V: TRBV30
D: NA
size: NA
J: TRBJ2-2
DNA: TGTGCCTGGATCCAATCCCGGGTTGTGGGGGAGCTGTTTTTT
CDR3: CAWIQSRVVGELFF

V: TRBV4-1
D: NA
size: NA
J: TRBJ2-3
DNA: TGCGCCAGCAGCCAAGGTCAGGGACCAGATACGCAGTATTTT
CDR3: CASSQGQGPDTQYF

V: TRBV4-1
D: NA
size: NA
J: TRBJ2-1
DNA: TGCGCCAGCAGCCAAGAGGCGTATGAGCAGTTCTTC
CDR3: CASSQEAYEQFF

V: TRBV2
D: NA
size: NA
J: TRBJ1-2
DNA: TGTGCCAGCAGTGCGGAGGGTAGCTATGGCTACACCTTC
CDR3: CASSAEGSYGYTF

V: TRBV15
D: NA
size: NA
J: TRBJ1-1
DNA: TGTGCCACCAGTGGTACATTGAACACTGAAGCTTTCTTT
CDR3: CATSGTLNTEAFF

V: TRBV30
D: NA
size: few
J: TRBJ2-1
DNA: TGTGCCTGGAGTGAAGTCCCAGGGGGGGAGCAGTTCTTC
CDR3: CAWSEVPGGEQFF

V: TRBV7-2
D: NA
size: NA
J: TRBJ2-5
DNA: TGTGCCAGCAGCTTGACGACACTAGGTGGGACCCAGTACTTC
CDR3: CASSLTTLGGTQYF

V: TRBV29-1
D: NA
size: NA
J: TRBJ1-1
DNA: TGCAGCGTAACAAAGGGGACTTACACTGAAGCTTTCTTT
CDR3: CSVTKGTYTEAFF

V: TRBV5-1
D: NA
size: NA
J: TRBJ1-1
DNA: TGCGCCAGCAGCCCTTACTCGAACACTGAAGCTTTCTTT
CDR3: CASSPYSNTEAFF

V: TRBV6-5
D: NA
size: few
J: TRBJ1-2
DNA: TGTGCCAGCAGTTACGGACACAACTATGGCTACACCTTC
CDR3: CASSYGHNYGYTF

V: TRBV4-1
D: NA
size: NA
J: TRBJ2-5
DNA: TGCGCCAGCAGCCAAGATTTAGGAACCCAGTACTTC
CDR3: CASSQDLGTQYF

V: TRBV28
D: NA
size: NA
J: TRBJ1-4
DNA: TGTGCCAGCAGTTTGCGATCGACGGCCCTGTTTTTT
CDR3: CASSLRSTALFF

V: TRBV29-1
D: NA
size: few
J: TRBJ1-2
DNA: TGCAGCATCCCGCCGGGGAGCGGCTATGGCTACACCTTC
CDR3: CSIPPGSGYGYTF

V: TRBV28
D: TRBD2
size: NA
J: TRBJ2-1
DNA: TGTGCCAGCAGCTACCTCCGACTAGCGGGGGGAACCACCCACAATGAGCAGTTCTTC
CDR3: CASSYLRLAGGTTHNEQFF

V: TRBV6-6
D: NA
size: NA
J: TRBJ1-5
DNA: TGTGCCAGCAGGAGGAGCAGCAATGGGAATCAGCCCCAGCATTTT
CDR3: CASRRSSNGNQPQHF

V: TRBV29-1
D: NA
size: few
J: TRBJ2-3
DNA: TGCAGCGTTGAAGATCCGGGCAGGGCAACAGATACGCAGTATTTT
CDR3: CSVEDPGRATDTQYF

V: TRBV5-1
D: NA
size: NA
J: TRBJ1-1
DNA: TGCGCCAGCAGCTTGGACGGCTCGGGCACTGAAGCTTTCTTT
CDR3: CASSLDGSGTEAFF

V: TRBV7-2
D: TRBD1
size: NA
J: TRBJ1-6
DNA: TGTGCCAGCAGCCGCTCGGACAGGGGAAATTCACCCCTCCACTTT
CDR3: CASSRSDRGNSPLHF

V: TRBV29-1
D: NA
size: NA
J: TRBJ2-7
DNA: TGCAGCGTTCCAGGGTTGGCCAACGAGCAGTACTTC
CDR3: CSVPGLANEQYF

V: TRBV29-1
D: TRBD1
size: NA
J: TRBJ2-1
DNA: TGCAGCGTTGAAGGGACAGGGGTTGGCAATGAGCAGTTCTTC
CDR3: CSVEGTGVGNEQFF

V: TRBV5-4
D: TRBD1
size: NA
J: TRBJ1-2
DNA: TGTGCCAGCAGGACAGGGCGCAACTATGGCTACACCTTC
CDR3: CASRTGRNYGYTF

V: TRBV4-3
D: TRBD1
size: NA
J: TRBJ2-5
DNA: TGCGCCAGCAGCCGGCAGGGGGCTACGGGAGAGACCCAGTACTTC
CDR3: CASSRQGATGETQYF

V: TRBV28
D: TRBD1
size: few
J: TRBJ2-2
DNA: TGTGCCAGCAGTGGGACAGGGCGTTTTCTCGGGGAGCTGTTTTTT
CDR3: CASSGTGRFLGELFF

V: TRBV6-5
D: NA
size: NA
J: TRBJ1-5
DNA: TGTGCCAGCAGTTACTCAGGGATTGGCAATCAGCCCCAGCATTTT
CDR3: CASSYSGIGNQPQHF

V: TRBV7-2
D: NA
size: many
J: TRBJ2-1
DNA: TGTGCCAGCAGCTTAGGACGGGGGAGGTCCTACAATGAGCAGTTCTTC
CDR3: CASSLGRGRSYNEQFF

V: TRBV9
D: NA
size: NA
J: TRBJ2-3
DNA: TGTGCCAGCAGCCCCGGCGGAGCGGGCCGCACAGATACGCAGTATTTT
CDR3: CASSPGGAGRTDTQYF

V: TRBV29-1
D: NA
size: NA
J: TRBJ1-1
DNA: TGCAGCGCTCCACCCAGGGGATGGCGGGACACTGAAGCTTTCTTT
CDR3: CSAPPRGWRDTEAFF

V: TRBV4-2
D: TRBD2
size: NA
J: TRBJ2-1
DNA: TGTGCCAGCAGCCAAGCCCTCGGGGGGGAGCAGTTCTTC
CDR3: CASSQALGGEQFF

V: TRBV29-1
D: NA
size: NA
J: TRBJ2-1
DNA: TGCAGCGTTGAAAACACAGACAATGAGCAGTTCTTC
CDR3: CSVENTDNEQFF

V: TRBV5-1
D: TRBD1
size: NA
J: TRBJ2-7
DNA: TGCGCCAGCAGCTCCGGGACAGCTCACTACGAGCAGTACTTC
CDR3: CASSSGTAHYEQYF

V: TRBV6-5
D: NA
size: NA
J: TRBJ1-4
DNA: TGTGCCAGCAGTAATGCCGGACAGATTGAAAAACTGTTTTTT
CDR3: CASSNAGQIEKLFF

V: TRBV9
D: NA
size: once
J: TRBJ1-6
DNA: TGTGCCAGCAGCGCCGGCCCTGATAATTCACCCCTCCACTTT
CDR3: CASSAGPDNSPLHF

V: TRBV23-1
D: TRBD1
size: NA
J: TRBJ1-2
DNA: TGCGCCACATCAGTGACAGGGCGGGCGGTGGGCTACACCTTC
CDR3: CATSVTGRAVGYTF

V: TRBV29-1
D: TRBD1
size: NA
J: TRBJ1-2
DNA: TGCAGCGTCGACCCCGGGACAGACTATGGCTACACCTTC
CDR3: CSVDPGTDYGYTF

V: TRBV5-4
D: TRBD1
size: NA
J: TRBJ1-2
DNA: TGTGCCAGCAGCCCGCCGACAGGGCAGAACTATGGCTACACCTTC
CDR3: CASSPPTGQNYGYTF

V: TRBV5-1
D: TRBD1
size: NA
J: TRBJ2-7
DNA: TGCGCCAGCAGCCCCCGACAGGGAACGACCTACGAGCAGTACTTC
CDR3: CASSPRQGTTYEQYF

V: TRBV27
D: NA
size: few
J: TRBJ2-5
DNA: TGTGCCAGCAGTTTAGGGGTCCGGATGGAGACCCAGTACTTC
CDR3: CASSLGVRMETQYF

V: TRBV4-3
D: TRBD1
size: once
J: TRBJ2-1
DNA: TGCGCCAGCAGTCGGACAGGGGGCAACGACAATGAGCAGTTCTTC
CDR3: CASSRTGGNDNEQFF

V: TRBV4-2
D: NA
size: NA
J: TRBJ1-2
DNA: TGTGCCAGCAGCTCACATAGCATTGGGGTTGGCTACACCTTC
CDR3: CASSSHSIGVGYTF

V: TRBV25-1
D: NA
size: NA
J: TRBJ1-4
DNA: TGTGCCAGCAGTGATGTGGGGGGCCATAATGAAAAACTGTTTTTT
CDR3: CASSDVGGHNEKLFF

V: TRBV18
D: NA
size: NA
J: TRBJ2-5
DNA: TGTGCCAGCTCACCCCCTTCCCAAGAGACCCAGTACTTC
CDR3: CASSPPSQETQYF

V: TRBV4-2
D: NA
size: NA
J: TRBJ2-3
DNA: TGTGCCAGCAGCCACTCTAAGACAGACACAGATACGCAGTATTTT
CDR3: CASSHSKTDTDTQYF

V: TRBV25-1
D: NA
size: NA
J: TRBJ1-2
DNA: TGTGCCAGCAGTGAAAAGGCGGGGAGAGTCTATGGCTACACCTTC
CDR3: CASSEKAGRVYGYTF

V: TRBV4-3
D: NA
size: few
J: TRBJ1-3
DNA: TGCGCCAGCAGCCAAGATCGGGGAAGGAACACCATATATTTT
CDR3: CASSQDRGRNTIYF

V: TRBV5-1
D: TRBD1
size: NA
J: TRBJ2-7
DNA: TGCGCCAGCAGTCTGGGACAGACGATGTACTTC
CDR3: CASSLGQTMYF

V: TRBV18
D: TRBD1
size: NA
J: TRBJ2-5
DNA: TGTGCCAGCTCACCGACAGGGACCCAAGAGACCCAGTACTTC
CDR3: CASSPTGTQETQYF

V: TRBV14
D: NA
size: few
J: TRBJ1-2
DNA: TGTGCCAGCAGCCAAGACCCGGGGGCCGCTTATGGCTACACCTTC
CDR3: CASSQDPGAAYGYTF

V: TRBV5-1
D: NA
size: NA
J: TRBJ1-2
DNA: TGCGCCAGCAGCTTGGTGGCAGGGGACGGAGGCTACACCTTC
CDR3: CASSLVAGDGGYTF

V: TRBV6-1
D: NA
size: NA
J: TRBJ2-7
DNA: TGTGCCAGCAATCACCGCTCCTACGAGCAGTACTTC
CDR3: CASNHRSYEQYF

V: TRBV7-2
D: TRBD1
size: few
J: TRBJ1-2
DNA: TGTGCCAGCAGCCTTGGGACAGCCTATGGCTACACCTTC
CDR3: CASSLGTAYGYTF

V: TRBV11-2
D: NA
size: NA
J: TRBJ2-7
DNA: TGTGCCAGCAGCTTTGCGGGGGCGATAGGGCAGTACTTC
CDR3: CASSFAGAIGQYF

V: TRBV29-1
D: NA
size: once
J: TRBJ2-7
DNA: TGCTCACCCCGCGGGGATCCGCGTCATAAGCCCTACGAGCAGTACTTC
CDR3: CSPRGDPRHKPYEQYF